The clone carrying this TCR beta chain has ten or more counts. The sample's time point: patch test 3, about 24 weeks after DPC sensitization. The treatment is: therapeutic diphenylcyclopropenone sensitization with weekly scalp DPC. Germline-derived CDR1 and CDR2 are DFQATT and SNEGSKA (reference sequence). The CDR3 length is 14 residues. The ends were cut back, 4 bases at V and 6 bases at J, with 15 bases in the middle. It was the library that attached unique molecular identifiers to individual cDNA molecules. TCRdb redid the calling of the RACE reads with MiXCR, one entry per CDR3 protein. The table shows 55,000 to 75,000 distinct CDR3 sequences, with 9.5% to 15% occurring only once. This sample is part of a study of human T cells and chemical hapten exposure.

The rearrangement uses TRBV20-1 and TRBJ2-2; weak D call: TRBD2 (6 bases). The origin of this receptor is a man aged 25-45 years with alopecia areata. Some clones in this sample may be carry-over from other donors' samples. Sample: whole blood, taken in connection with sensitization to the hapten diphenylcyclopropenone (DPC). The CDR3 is CSAIGTSGPGELFF. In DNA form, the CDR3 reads TGCAGTGCTATCGGGACTTCTGGACCCGGGGAGCTGTTTTTT.